The clone carrying this TCR beta chain was seen a few times. The junction differs from germline at one of its ends, possibly a read error. Nobody among the patients had been given any treatment before thyroid surgery. The germline gives CDR1 MNHEY, CDR2 SVGEGT. There are 13 residues in the CDR3. This sample was included in a study of metastatic and nonmetastatic thyroid tumors. TCRdb reanalyzed the PCR reads via MiXCR. The data show about 16,000 clones, less than 25% seen once. Sequences were obtained from tumor tissue. The chain links TRBV6-2 or TRBV6-3 to TRBJ2-7, with unresolved D. This TCR was sampled from a male donor with papillary thyroid cancer or a benign thyroid nodule (not recorded which). Some clones in this sample may be carry-over from other donors' samples. The chain's CDR3 is CANSLDANYEQYF. DNA of the CDR3: TGTGCCAACAGTTTGGACGCTAACTACGAGCAGTACTTC.